The 14 T cell receptor beta chains given below trace back to one sample, sequenced in a study of molecular identifiers for immune sequencing clone quantification. MiXCR, run by TCRdb on the PCR reads, gives a single entry per CDR3 protein. In the table there are 460,000 or so distinct CDR3 sequences, about 20% of which are singletons. Sequenced input: naive CD8+ T cells from blood, with Jurkat cell RNA spiked in. The subset is: FACS-sorted CD8+CD4-CCR7+CD45RA+ naive T cells. The receptors here all came from a human donor in good health. Some libraries in this study had Jurkat cell RNA spiked in.

This clonotype has just a few counts. The chain uses TRBV29-1 and TRBJ2-7; 12 bases line up with TRBD2. The V gene's germline CDR1 is SQVTM and CDR2 ANQGSEA. With 7 bases clipped from V and 6 bases from J, the junction kept 4 bases outside the gene matches. The CDR3 runs 12 residues. CDR3 DNA sequence: TGCAGCGGGACTAGCGGGAACGTCGAGCAGTACTTC. As protein: CSGTSGNVEQYF.

This clonotype occurred many times. The chain recombines TRBV7-2 with TRBJ2-3; D might be TRBD1 or TRBD2, each matching 5 bases. V was cut by 1 base and J by 2 bases, with 10 bases left in between. Germline-derived CDR1 and CDR2 are SGHTA and FQGNSA. The CDR3 totals 15 residues. Here the CDR3 reads CASSLVGAYTDTQYF. CDR3 sequence (DNA): TGTGCCAGCAGCTTAGTCGGGGCCTACACAGATACGCAGTATTTT.

This clonotype was observed at least ten times. V is TRBV4-3 and J is TRBJ1-2; D is ambiguous. The CDR3 covers 16 residues. CDR1 and CDR2 (germline): LGHNA, YSLEER. V was clipped by 0 bases and J by 5 bases, with 16 bases between them. The CDR3 is CASSQDGGLLEYGYTF. CDR3 DNA sequence: TGCGCCAGCAGCCAAGACGGCGGTTTATTAGAGTATGGCTACACCTTC.

This sequence joins TRBV20-1 and TRBJ2-7; 7 nucleotides align to TRBD2. Trimming removed 3 bases from V and 3 bases from J; junction bases left unmatched: 8. Germline CDR1 and CDR2: DFQATT and SNEGSKA (reference sequence). The CDR3 has 14 amino acids. The CDR3 nucleotides are TGCAGTGCTAGGGCCGAAGCGGGATACTACGAGCAGTACTTC. This codes for CSARAEAGYYEQYF.

This clonotype was seen only a few times. The genes are TRBV6-1 and TRBJ2-3; 7 positions agree with TRBD2. The CDR3 length is 14 residues. Germline CDR1 and CDR2: MNHNS and SASEGT. Germline trimming cut 3 bases from V and 4 bases from J; bases unmatched to any gene: 4. CDR3 region: CASSDVSGADTQYF. The CDR3 bases are TGTGCCAGCAGTGATGTCAGCGGGGCAGATACGCAGTATTTT.

In this sample, this clonotype turned up a few times. The V call is TRBV7-9, the J call TRBJ2-7; 7 nucleotides agree with TRBD2. The CDR3 covers 13 residues. The ends lost 6 bases at V and 5 bases at J; junction bases unmatched: 7. Per the germline V gene, CDR1 is SEHNR and CDR2 is FQNEAQ (reference sequence). For the CDR3, the DNA is TGTGCCAGCAGGGCCGCGGGGGTGGACGAGCAGTACTTC. Its translation is CASRAAGVDEQYF.

Ten or more counts support this clonotype. The chain is built from TRBV6-1 and TRBJ2-3; the D gene could be TRBD1 or TRBD2 (5 bases each). CDR1 and CDR2 from the germline V gene are MNHNS and SASEGT. The CDR3 length is 17 residues. V dropped 1 base and J dropped 1 base, with 15 bases sitting between them. The CDR3 DNA reads TGTGCCAGCAGTGAAGGCGAGGGACCCCTGGGCACAGATACGCAGTATTTT. This encodes CASSEGEGPLGTDTQYF.

Details on this clonotype: Its ends do not fully match the called genes, so a read error is possible. CDR3 residues: CNARSSQGLYEQYF. CDR3 DNA: TGCAATGCTAGGTCCTCACAGGGTTTGTACGAGCAGTACTTC. This rearrangement joins TRBV20-1 to TRBJ2-7, with TRBD1 as a possible D gene (6 bases). The CDR3 runs 14 residues. The germline V gene has CDR1 DFQATT and CDR2 SNEGSKA (reference sequence).

Ten or more counts support this clonotype. The chain joins TRBV2 to TRBJ2-1; 15 bases line up with TRBD2. CDR3 size: 15 residues. V trimming: 5 bases; J trimming: 10 bases; junction bases outside the gene matches: 6. Germline V lookup: CDR1 SNHLY, CDR2 FYNNEI. As DNA, the CDR3 is TGTGCCAGCAGTCGGACTAGCGGGGGGGCTTGGGAGCAGTTCTTC. Its protein product is CASSRTSGGAWEQFF. The entire variable domain, with the rest obtained from reference TRBV2 and TRBJ2-1, is as follows: EPEVTQTPSHQVTQMGQEVILRCVPISNHLYFYWYRQILGQKVEFLVSFYNNEISEKSEIFDDQFSVERPDGSNFTLKIRSTKLEDSAMYFCASSRTSGGAWEQFFGPGTRLTVL.

The table lists this clonotype with a few counts. The chain links TRBV20-1 to TRBJ1-5; TRBD1 matches at 10 bases. The CDR3 sequence is 15 residues long. Germline assignment: CDR1 DFQATT and CDR2 SNEGSKA (reference sequence). Trimming removed 3 bases from V and 6 bases from J; junction bases left unmatched: 8. The CDR3 region has the DNA TGCAGTGCTAGGCCCAGGGACAGGGGTTTTCAGCCCCAGCATTTT. Its protein is CSARPRDRGFQPQHF.

This clonotype was recorded many times. The chain carries TRBV27 and TRBJ2-3, with D uncertain. Per the germline V gene, CDR1 is MNHEY and CDR2 is SMNVEV (reference sequence). The length of the CDR3 is 13 residues. The V and J ends lost 6 bases and 0 bases respectively, with 7 bases between them. The CDR3 spells CASSLTSTDTQYF. As DNA, the CDR3 is TGTGCCAGCAGCCTCACTAGCACAGATACGCAGTATTTT.

This clonotype was observed a few times. The DNA of the CDR3 is TGTGCCAGCAAGACGAATTCCCAGGGGGAGCAGTACTTC. This codes for CASKTNSQGEQYF. This chain links TRBV5-4 with TRBJ2-7; D perhaps matches TRBD1 (6 bases). The CDR3 is 13 amino acids. Germline V gene sequence: CDR1 SGHNT, CDR2 YYREEE (reference sequence). Trimming pared 6 bases from V and 7 bases from J, leaving 17 bases between.

The chain employs TRBV19 and TRBJ2-5, with 8 bases lining up with TRBD1. Germline CDR1 is LNHDA and CDR2 is SQIVND (reference sequence). This CDR3 spans 15 amino acids. V lost 4 bases and J lost 5; bases outside the gene matches: 9. This CDR3 is CASSTLTTGDETQYF. Here the CDR3 DNA reads TGTGCCAGTAGTACCCTTACGACAGGGGATGAGACCCAGTACTTC.

This clonotype was seen at least ten times. J is TRBJ2-7 and V is TRBV19, with D possibly matching TRBD2 (6 bases). The CDR3 runs to 14 residues. Per germline, CDR1 LNHDA and CDR2 SQIVND (reference sequence). V was pared by 1 base and J by 2 bases, with 9 bases between. The CDR3 spells CASSIGGRTYEQYF. CDR3 nucleotides: TGTGCCAGTAGTATAGGAGGGAGGACCTACGAGCAGTACTTC.